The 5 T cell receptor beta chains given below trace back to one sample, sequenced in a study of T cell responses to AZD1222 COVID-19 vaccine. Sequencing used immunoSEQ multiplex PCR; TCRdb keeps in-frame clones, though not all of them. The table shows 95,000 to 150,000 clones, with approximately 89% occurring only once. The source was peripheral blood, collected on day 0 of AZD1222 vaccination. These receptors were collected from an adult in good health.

The CDR3 DNA sequence: TGTGCCTTATATAATCCGTACCAAGAGACCCAGTACTTC. Its protein product is CALYNPYQETQYF. This rearrangement joins TRBV30 to TRBJ2-5; no clear D. The germline V gene has CDR1 GTSNPN and CDR2 SVGIG (reference sequence). The V and J ends lost 7 bases and 0 bases respectively, with 12 bases between them. This CDR3 has 13 residues. The entire variable domain, with the rest obtained from reference TRBV30 and TRBJ2-5, is as follows: SQTIHQWPATLVQPVGSPLSLECTVEGTSNPNLYWYRQAAGRGLQLLFYSVGIGQISSEVPQNLSASRPQDRQFILSSKKLLLSDSGFYLCALYNPYQETQYFGPGTRLLVL.

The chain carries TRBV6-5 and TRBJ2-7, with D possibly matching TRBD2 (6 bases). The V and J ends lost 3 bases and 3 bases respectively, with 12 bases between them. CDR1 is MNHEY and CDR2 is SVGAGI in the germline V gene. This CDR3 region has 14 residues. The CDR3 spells CASSYTSTSYEQYF. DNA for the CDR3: TGTGCCAGCAGTTATACTAGCACAAGCTACGAGCAGTACTTC.

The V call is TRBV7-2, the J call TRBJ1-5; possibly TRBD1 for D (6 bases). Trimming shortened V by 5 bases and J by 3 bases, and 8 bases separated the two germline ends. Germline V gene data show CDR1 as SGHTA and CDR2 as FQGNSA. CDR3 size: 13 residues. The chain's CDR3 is CASSGQSNQPQHF. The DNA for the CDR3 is TGTGCCAGCAGCGGACAGTCCAATCAGCCCCAGCATTTT.

CDR3 region: CAWSVRVEAFF. Written as DNA, the CDR3 is TGTGCCTGGAGTGTAAGAGTCGAAGCTTTCTTT. This rearrangement joins TRBV30 to TRBJ1-1; no clear D gene. The CDR3 spans 11 residues. Germline V gene sequence: CDR1 GTSNPN, CDR2 SVGIG (reference sequence). Trimming removed 0 bases from V and 8 bases from J, with 7 bases in between.

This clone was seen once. The CDR3 nucleotides read TGCGCCAGCAGCTTCCGGACTAGCGGGGCTTGGGAGCAGTACTTC. Protein sequence: CASSFRTSGAWEQYF. The chain is built from TRBV5-1 and TRBJ2-7, with 12 bases matching TRBD2. The length of the CDR3 is 15 residues. Germline V gene data show CDR1 as SGHRS and CDR2 as YFSETQ. Trimming removed 2 bases from V and 7 bases from J; junction bases left unmatched: 7.